Presented here are 2 T cell receptor beta chains from one specimen sequenced in a study of cytomegalovirus exposure and HLA in healthy donors. Both 60 Vbeta primers and 13 Jbeta primers went into the PCR. Only in-frame clones appear in the TCRdb table, and some are missing; sequencing was by immunoSEQ multiplex PCR. The sample lists some 120,000 clones, 75% to 80% seen once, with 6.3% in the top ten. The sequenced sample was PBMCs. These receptors came from a woman aged 40 to 55 in good health and CMV-seronegative.

This clone was recorded only once. This sample also contains other DNA sequences that code for the same CDR3. This chain uses TRBV19 with TRBJ2-3; TRBD1 matches 11 bases. The CDR3 runs 16 residues. Germline lookup yields CDR1 LNHDA and CDR2 SQIVND (reference sequence). Trimming at V came to 5 bases and at J to 4 bases, leaving 8 bases not matched to a gene. The CDR3 DNA follows: TGTGCCAGTAGTCTCCTCCCGGGACAGGGGGCAGATACGCAGTATTTT. Translated, it gives CASSLLPGQGADTQYF.

The gene calls are TRBV11-2 and TRBJ1-3; D remains ambiguous. This CDR3 spans 15 amino acids. Germline V lookup: CDR1 SGHAT, CDR2 FQNNGV. The ends were cut back, 5 bases at V and 4 bases at J, with 15 bases in the middle. DNA of the CDR3: TGTGCCAGCAGCCCCTCAGGTCTTGCGGGAAACACCATATATTTT. Translation: CASSPSGLAGNTIYF.